This TCR beta chain is drawn from a study of blood T cell repertoires in COVID-19. Whole-study context: Acute-phase and convalescent COVID-19 samples originated in the United States, Italy and Spain.

As concerns this clone: The same CDR3 can be traced to other DNA sequences in this sample.

Germline CDR1 KGHSH, CDR2 LQKENI. The CDR3 extends over 15 amino acids. Unmatched junction bases numbered 3, after V lost 5 bases and J lost 1 base. Per the authors' pipeline: Amplification from reference gene primers served as the basis for estimated nucleated cell counts. The protocol was immunoSEQ multiplex PCR, while the TCRdb copy is restricted to in-frame clones and leaves out a portion. The V and J calls and the clone size are those of that table, but D and trimming were determined from the DNA. Seen here are some 80,000 clones, around 86% observed once, and the top ten hold 44%. The material sequenced was peripheral blood. The J gene is TRBJ2-2, the V gene TRBV18, with 8 bases fitting TRBD1. This TCR derives from a man older than 75 with acute or convalescent COVID-19. The CDR3 nucleotides read TGTGCCAGCTCAACGGGGACAGGGAACACCGGGGAGCTGTTTTTT. Translation gives CASSTGTGNTGELFF. Full variable domain (remainder filled in from reference TRBV18 and TRBJ2-2): NAGVMQNPRHLVRRRGQEARLRCSPMKGHSHVYWYRQLPEEGLKFMVYLQKENIIDESGMPKERFSAEFPKEGPSILRIQQVVRGDSAAYFCASSTGTGNTGELFFGEGSRLTVL.